The 5 T cell receptor beta chains below all came from one sample that was sequenced in a study of shared T cell receptors in the human thymus. This table comes from immunoSEQ multiplex PCR, and its TCRdb copy is limited to in-frame clones, with some not included. This table holds 450,000 to 650,000 clones, around 78% found once. The same sample was also studied in work on human thymus T cells.

Sequencing was performed on thymocytes. The receptors were sampled from a boy under two years old with a congenital heart defect.

The chain carries TRBV30 and TRBJ2-2; tentatively, D is TRBD1 (5 bases). The CDR3 has 15 amino acids. Germline CDR1 and CDR2: GTSNPN and SVGIG (reference sequence). The germline V and J ends were trimmed by 3 bases and 1 base, with 12 bases remaining between them. Here the CDR3 reads CAWSSEGVNTGELFF. The CDR3, as DNA: TGTGCCTGGAGCAGCGAAGGGGTGAACACCGGGGAGCTGTTTTTT. The full variable domain, in which reference TRBV30 and TRBJ2-2 provide the parts outside the CDR3, is SQTIHQWPATLVQPVGSPLSLECTVEGTSNPNLYWYRQAAGRGLQLLFYSVGIGQISSEVPQNLSASRPQDRQFILSSKKLLLSDSGFYLCAWSSEGVNTGELFFGEGSRLTVL.

V gene TRBV6-4 combines with J gene TRBJ2-1; 10 bases are shared with TRBD2. Losses at the gene ends were 2 bases for V and 9 bases for J; bases not matched to a gene: 7. CDR3 length: 15 amino acids. In germline, CDR1 is MRHNA, CDR2 SNTAGT. CDR3 nucleotides: TGTGCCAGCAGTGACGAGCGGGAGGGCCTTGGTGAGCAGTTCTTC. As protein: CASSDEREGLGEQFF.

As DNA, the CDR3 is TGTGCCAGCAGTTTGAGGACAGGGGGAGACGAGGAGCAGTACTTC. The encoded protein is CASSLRTGGDEEQYF. The J gene is TRBJ2-7, the V gene TRBV28; TRBD1 aligns across 10 bases. V lost 3 bases, J lost 7 bases, and 9 bases stayed unmatched. Germline-derived CDR1 and CDR2 are MDHEN and SYDVKM. The CDR3 is made up of 15 amino acids.

This clone has more than one count but fewer than ten. The chain joins TRBV6-5 to TRBJ2-1; TRBD2 matches 10 bases. V trimming: 6 bases; J trimming: 5 bases; junction bases outside the gene matches: 7. This CDR3 has 15 residues. Germline CDR1 MNHEY, CDR2 SVGAGI. The CDR3 spells CASRPRTSGHNEQFF. DNA of the CDR3: TGTGCCAGCAGGCCCCGGACTAGCGGCCACAATGAGCAGTTCTTC.

This chain joins TRBV6-1 and TRBJ2-4; possible D gene TRBD1, 5 bases. CDR1 MNHNS and CDR2 SASEGT come from the germline V gene. The length of the CDR3 is 15 residues. Trimming removed 6 bases at V and 1 base at J, with 13 bases between. This chain's CDR3 is CASSGQEVAKNIQYF. In DNA, the CDR3 is TGTGCCAGCAGCGGACAAGAGGTGGCCAAAAACATTCAGTACTTC.